Below, one T cell receptor (beta chain) is given with its context. Its cognate antigen has yet to be identified. No much larger clonotype is one base removed from it; base qualities were not supplied. Counted from cysteine to phenylalanine, this CDR3 has 15 amino acids. Kept here is only the CDR3 DNA, which spans 45 bases and is read in frame from base 1. Looking up the germline V gene (reference sequence) yields CDR1 SEHNR and CDR2 FQNEAQ. V was cut back by 5 bases and J by 0 bases, leaving a gap of 11 bases between them. This specimen belongs to a study of neurological immune-mediated disorders (dated by TCRdb to about 2019). As for the study more broadly: Peripheral blood TCR-beta repertoires from patients with HTLV-I-associated myelopathy (HAM/TSP), patients with multiple sclerosis, and healthy controls were compared in the study using UMI-based sequencing. Longitudinal samples, technical triplicates and paired sorted CD4+ and CD8+ T-cell subsets, alongside PBMC samples, were included among the approximately 110 TCR-beta libraries. The cohort comprised about 71 subjects: about 14 HAM/TSP patients, roughly 34 multiple sclerosis patients and around 20 healthy controls. The investigation overall reported the following: TCR clonal expansion was highest in HAM/TSP patients and lowest in MS patients, with MS patients falling below even healthy controls. Expanded clones from different subjects shared no identical CDR3 amino acid sequences, which suggests that TCR-beta repertoires were private in all groups.

cDNA was synthesized by template-switch 5'RACE using a primer carrying a 10-nucleotide random unique molecular identifier by which each TCR transcript was tagged. Every sequencing run covered 15-18 subjects and yielded more than 160 million TCR-beta sequences. The RNeasy kit was used to extract total RNA. TCR-beta VDJ regions were amplified with primers for the TCR constant region and the 5'RACE anchor, using the KAPA Real-time Library Amplification kit. Sample indexes and Illumina adaptors were added in a first PCR, after which library yield was increased in a second PCR. After Ampure bead purification, the TCR product of roughly 650 bp was size-selected on a 2% E-gel SizeSelection system. Before pooling, library quality was checked on a Bioanalyzer, concentration was measured with Qubit, and libraries were quantified with the Kapa Library Quantification kit. An Illumina HiSeq 2500 sequenced the libraries paired-end 2 x 150 bp. To increase sequence diversity, about 23-32% phiX was spiked into each library pool. In the paper's pipeline: Quality-filtered reads were processed with the UMI-based MiGEC pipeline, which removed over 75% of raw TCR sequences during error correction. VDJ genes were aligned to IMGT germline references, and each clonotype was defined by a unique CDR3 amino acid sequence together with V-J genes. VDJtools evaluated clonal expansion, Shannon diversity and CDR3 relatedness (CalcPairwiseDistances, ClusterSamples); CLCbio workbench built phylogenetic trees. Using coefficient-of-variation modelling across technical triplicates, the study counted a clone as expanded if it had at least 8 unique UMIs. Through fastp at Q25 and MiXCR, TCRdb rebuilt clones from the public reads, retaining in-frame beta chains. Every CDR3 protein is listed once, alongside the most common genes and DNA of its rows. The authors' filters were not applied to this entry. For this sample there are under 45,000 distinct CDR3 sequences; roughly an eighth appear just once. In total, the top ten clones hold 0.95% to 1.5% of the sample.

The healthy controls were volunteers from blood banks in Maryland, USA. Unsorted PBMC libraries were generated from 2 million PBMCs stored in RNAlater at -80 °C until RNA extraction. Peripheral blood underwent Ficoll-Hypaque density gradient centrifugation to isolate PBMCs, which were then cryopreserved in liquid nitrogen. The V gene is TRBV7-9 and the J gene is TRBJ2-1; the D gene is not confidently resolved. The receptor comes from a female donor in good health. The sample taken for sequencing was PBMCs. The nucleotide sequence is given as TGTGCCAGCAGCGAACGGGCGAGCTCCTACAATGAGCAGTTCTTC. This translates into CASSERASSYNEQFF.